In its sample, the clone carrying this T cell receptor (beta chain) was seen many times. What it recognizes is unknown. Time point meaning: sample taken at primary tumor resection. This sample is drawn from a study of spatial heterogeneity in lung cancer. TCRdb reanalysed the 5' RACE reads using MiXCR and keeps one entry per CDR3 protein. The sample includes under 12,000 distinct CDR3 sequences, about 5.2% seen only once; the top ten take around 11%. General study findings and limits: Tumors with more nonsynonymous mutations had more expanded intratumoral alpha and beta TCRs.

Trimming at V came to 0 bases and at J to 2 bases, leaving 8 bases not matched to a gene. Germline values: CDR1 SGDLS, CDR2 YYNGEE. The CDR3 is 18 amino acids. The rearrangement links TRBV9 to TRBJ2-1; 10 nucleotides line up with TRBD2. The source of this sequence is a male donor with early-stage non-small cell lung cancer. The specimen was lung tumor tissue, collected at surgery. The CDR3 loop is CASSVGSSGSSAYNEQFF. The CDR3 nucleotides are TGTGCCAGCAGCGTAGGTTCTAGCGGGAGTAGTGCCTACAATGAGCAGTTCTTC.